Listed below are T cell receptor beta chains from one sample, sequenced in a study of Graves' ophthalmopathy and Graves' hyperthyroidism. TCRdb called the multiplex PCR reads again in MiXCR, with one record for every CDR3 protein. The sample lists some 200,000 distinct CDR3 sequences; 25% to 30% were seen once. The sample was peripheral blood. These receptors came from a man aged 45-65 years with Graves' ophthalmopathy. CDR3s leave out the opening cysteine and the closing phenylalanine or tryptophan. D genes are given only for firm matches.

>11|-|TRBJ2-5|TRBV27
ASSFRSPETQY
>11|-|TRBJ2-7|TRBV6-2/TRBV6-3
ASGTELGYEQY
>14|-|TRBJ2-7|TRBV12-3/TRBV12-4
ASSQGRRELDYEQY
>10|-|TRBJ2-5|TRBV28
ASSRDPRASN
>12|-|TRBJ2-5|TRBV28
ASSYPGGRETQY
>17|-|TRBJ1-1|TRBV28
ASSLGLDLAAGWNTEAF
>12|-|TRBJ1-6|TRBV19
ASKLGAPNSPLH
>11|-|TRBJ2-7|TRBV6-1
ASSEGSPYEQY
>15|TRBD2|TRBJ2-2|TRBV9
ASSLTSRGANTGELF
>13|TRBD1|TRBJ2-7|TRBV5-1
ASRKTGDLSYEQY
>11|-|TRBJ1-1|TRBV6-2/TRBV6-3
ASTDRRNTEAF
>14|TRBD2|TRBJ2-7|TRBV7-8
ASRPGLAGGPYEQY
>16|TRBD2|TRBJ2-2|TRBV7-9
ASSSGSASGSGTGELF
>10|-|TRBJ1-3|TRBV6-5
ASEGLGNTIY
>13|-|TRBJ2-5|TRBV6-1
ASSESTGRQETQY
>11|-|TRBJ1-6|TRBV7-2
ASSSSHNSPLH
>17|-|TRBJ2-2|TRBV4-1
ASSQVPSTQGFETGELF
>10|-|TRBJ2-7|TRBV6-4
ASSFTGLEQY
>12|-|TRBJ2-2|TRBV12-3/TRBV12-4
ASSLGYSTGELF
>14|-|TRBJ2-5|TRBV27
ASSSITGTEGETQY
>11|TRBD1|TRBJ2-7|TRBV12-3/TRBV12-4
ASSARTGLEQY
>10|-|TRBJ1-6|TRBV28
ASKQANSPLH
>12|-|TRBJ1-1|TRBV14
ASSQPGLYTEAF
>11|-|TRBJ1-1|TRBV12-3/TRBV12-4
ASTPTLNTEAF